This is a list of T cell receptor beta chains from one sample in a study of blood T cell repertoires in COVID-19. Sequencing used immunoSEQ multiplex PCR; TCRdb keeps in-frame clones, though not all of them. Seen here are more than 100,000 clones, just over 85% observed once, and the top ten hold roughly 0.94%. Sample: peripheral blood. The receptors come from a woman in her fifties or sixties with active or convalescent COVID-19. Each CDR3 is given with its conserved first and last residue. The D gene is left open where the match is weak. For some rows the clone size is stated as once, few or many, or as a class when expanded; others skip it.

D gene,V gene,clone size,J gene,CDR3 protein,CDR3 DNA
TRBD1,TRBV7-3,once,TRBJ1-4,CASSSGGEKLFF,TGTGCCAGCAGCTCAGGGGGCGAAAAACTGTTTTTT
TRBD1,TRBV28,.,TRBJ1-1,CASSPRDSIANTEAFF,TGTGCCAGCAGCCCGAGGGACAGTATAGCGAACACTGAAGCTTTCTTT
.,TRBV10-3,.,TRBJ2-7,CAISEAGNPEQYF,TGTGCCATCAGTGAGGCAGGGAATCCCGAGCAGTACTTC
.,TRBV18,.,TRBJ1-3,CASSPSRSSGNTIYF,TGTGCCAGCTCACCTTCCCGGAGCTCTGGAAACACCATATATTTT
.,TRBV7-9,few,TRBJ2-5,CASSFQGGTQYF,TGTGCCAGCAGCTTCCAGGGGGGGACCCAGTACTTC
.,TRBV11-1,once,TRBJ2-2,CASSLDPVVGELFF,TGTGCCAGCAGCTTAGACCCCGTAGTTGGGGAGCTGTTTTTT
.,TRBV27,once,TRBJ1-5,CASSSYSRGGNQPQHF,TGTGCCAGCAGTTCGTACAGCAGAGGGGGAAATCAGCCCCAGCATTTT
TRBD1,TRBV4-2,.,TRBJ2-6,CASSQDVQGSGANVLTF,TGTGCCAGCAGCCAAGACGTACAGGGGTCTGGGGCCAACGTCCTGACTTTC
TRBD2,TRBV4-3,once,TRBJ2-1,CASSQVSGRVGDEQFF,TGCGCCAGCAGCCAAGTAAGCGGGAGGGTCGGCGATGAGCAGTTCTTC
TRBD1,TRBV5-1,.,TRBJ2-2,CASSADRELGELFF,TGCGCCAGCAGCGCCGACAGGGAGCTAGGGGAGCTGTTTTTT
TRBD1,TRBV28,.,TRBJ2-7,CASSTPGTGHYEQYF,TGTGCCAGCAGTACCCCCGGGACAGGCCATTACGAGCAGTACTTC
.,TRBV30,few,TRBJ1-5,CAWSVTREQPQHF,TGTGCCTGGAGTGTAACTAGGGAACAGCCCCAGCATTTT
.,TRBV7-2,few,TRBJ2-2,CASSSLRNTGELFF,TGTGCCAGCAGCTCTCTAAGGAACACCGGGGAGCTGTTTTTT
TRBD1,TRBV12-5,.,TRBJ2-2,CASGFLLGQGAGELFF,TGTGCTAGTGGTTTCCTTTTGGGACAGGGGGCCGGGGAGCTGTTTTTT
.,TRBV4-3,.,TRBJ1-6,CASSQGSSYNSPLHF,TGCGCCAGCAGCCAAGGGAGCTCCTATAATTCACCCCTCCACTTT
TRBD1,TRBV28,.,TRBJ1-2,CAARTAGGYGYTF,TGTGCAGCGCGGACGGCAGGGGGCTATGGCTACACCTTC
.,TRBV12-3/TRBV12-4,once,TRBJ2-4,CASTYTAKNIQYF,TGTGCCAGCACGTACACAGCCAAAAACATTCAGTACTTC
TRBD1,TRBV14,.,TRBJ1-3,CASRRSGTETGNTIYF,TGTGCCAGCAGAAGATCCGGGACAGAGACTGGAAACACCATATATTTT
.,TRBV27,.,TRBJ1-1,CASRPAGGTEAFF,TGTGCCAGCAGACCAGCGGGAGGCACTGAAGCTTTCTTT
TRBD1,TRBV19,.,TRBJ1-1,CASRFGTAYTEAFF,TGTGCCAGTAGATTCGGGACAGCTTACACTGAAGCTTTCTTT
.,TRBV4-1,.,TRBJ2-4,CASSRRRTPENIQYF,TGCGCCAGCAGCCGGAGGAGGACGCCTGAGAACATTCAGTACTTC
.,TRBV9,.,TRBJ2-3,CASSPGLKSTDTQYF,TGTGCCAGCAGCCCGGGACTTAAAAGCACAGATACGCAGTATTTT
.,TRBV28,.,TRBJ2-3,CASTPGEGHRPDTQYF,TGTGCCAGCACCCCCGGGGAGGGACACCGACCCGATACGCAGTATTTT
.,TRBV13,.,TRBJ1-1,CASSLQGLNTEAFF,TGTGCCAGCAGCTTACAGGGTTTGAACACTGAAGCTTTCTTT
.,TRBV28,few,TRBJ2-7,CASNYLLGLTYEQYF,TGTGCCAGCAACTATCTCCTGGGACTTACCTACGAGCAGTACTTC
TRBD2,TRBV28,.,TRBJ2-1,CASGLAGERNEQFF,TGTGCCAGCGGACTAGCGGGAGAGAGGAATGAGCAGTTCTTC
.,TRBV6-2/TRBV6-3,.,TRBJ1-2,CASSYHTSNGYTF,TGTGCCAGCAGTTACCACACCTCCAATGGCTACACCTTC
TRBD2,TRBV28,.,TRBJ2-3,CASSSLAGGSPDTQYF,TGTGCCAGCAGTTCACTAGCGGGAGGGAGCCCAGATACGCAGTATTTT
.,TRBV7-2,once,TRBJ1-5,CASSLGTEMNQPQHF,TGTGCCAGCAGCTTAGGGACAGAGATGAATCAGCCCCAGCATTTT
.,TRBV5-4,.,TRBJ2-1,CASSVSESALNEQFF,TGTGCCAGCAGCGTTAGCGAGAGCGCCCTCAATGAGCAGTTCTTC
TRBD2,TRBV11-2,.,TRBJ2-2,CASSLAGGRTGELFF,TGTGCCAGCAGCTTAGCGGGAGGCCGCACCGGGGAGCTGTTTTTT
.,TRBV3-1/TRBV3-2,.,TRBJ2-3,CASSQDSPGPDTQYF,TGTGCCAGCAGCCAAGATAGTCCAGGGCCAGATACGCAGTATTTT
TRBD2,TRBV6-5,once,TRBJ2-1,CASRGTSGNRYEQFF,TGTGCCAGCAGGGGGACTAGCGGGAATAGGTATGAGCAGTTCTTC
.,TRBV2,.,TRBJ1-6,CASRALQGGYSPLHF,TGTGCCAGCAGGGCCTTACAGGGAGGGTATTCACCCCTCCACTTT
.,TRBV7-8,.,TRBJ2-7,CASSPTYRGLDFYEQYF,TGTGCCAGCAGCCCAACCTACCGGGGTCTAGATTTTTACGAGCAGTACTTC
.,TRBV27,.,TRBJ1-4,CASSPSRGMSEKLFF,TGTGCCAGCAGTCCATCGAGGGGGATGAGTGAAAAACTGTTTTTT
.,TRBV19,.,TRBJ2-5,CASSWVADTQETQYF,TGTGCCAGTAGTTGGGTAGCGGATACCCAAGAGACCCAGTACTTC
TRBD1,TRBV27,.,TRBJ2-2,CASSYGTANTGELFF,TGTGCCAGCAGTTACGGGACAGCGAACACCGGGGAGCTGTTTTTT
TRBD2,TRBV2,.,TRBJ2-2,CASNSGGNTGELFF,TGTGCCAGCAATTCGGGAGGGAACACCGGGGAGCTGTTTTTT
TRBD2,TRBV6-2/TRBV6-3,.,TRBJ2-5,CASSPLGGLDRETQYF,TGTGCCAGCAGTCCCCTCGGCGGACTAGACCGAGAGACCCAGTACTTC
TRBD2,TRBV11-1,.,TRBJ2-7,CASSIGTSGKYEQYF,TGTGCCAGCAGCATAGGGACTAGCGGAAAGTACGAGCAGTACTTC
TRBD1,TRBV9,.,TRBJ1-1,CASSPTDRRGTEAFF,TGTGCCAGCAGCCCCACGGACAGGCGGGGTACTGAAGCTTTCTTT
TRBD2,TRBV18,.,TRBJ2-1,CASSQREGLSEQFF,TGTGCCAGCTCACAGCGGGAGGGCCTCAGTGAGCAGTTCTTC
.,TRBV11-2,.,TRBJ2-1,CASSLTNAPGITYEQFF,TGTGCCAGCAGCCTCACGAACGCTCCCGGGATCACATATGAGCAGTTCTTC
.,TRBV6-5,once,TRBJ2-5,CASSSIPRRETQYF,TGTGCCAGCAGTTCAATACCCCGGAGAGAGACCCAGTACTTC
TRBD1,TRBV10-3,.,TRBJ1-1,CAISVSDRGTLNTEAFF,TGTGCCATCAGCGTCTCGGACAGGGGCACCCTGAACACTGAAGCTTTCTTT
TRBD1,TRBV6-5,.,TRBJ2-2,CASGTGWGTGELFF,TGTGCCAGCGGGACAGGGTGGGGCACCGGGGAGCTGTTTTTT
.,TRBV7-2,once,TRBJ2-5,CASSWSGGVGETQYF,TGTGCCAGCAGCTGGTCAGGAGGAGTGGGGGAGACCCAGTACTTC
TRBD2,TRBV3-1/TRBV3-2,.,TRBJ2-7,CASSPGTSADYEQYF,TGTGCCAGCAGCCCGGGGACTAGCGCCGACTACGAGCAGTACTTC
.,TRBV12-3/TRBV12-4,.,TRBJ2-1,CASSPIAEQQFF,TGTGCCAGCAGCCCAATCGCGGAGCAGCAGTTCTTC
TRBD2,TRBV4-2,.,TRBJ2-1,CASSQGGRLNEQFF,TGTGCCAGCAGCCAGGGCGGGAGGCTCAATGAGCAGTTCTTC
.,TRBV6-5,.,TRBJ1-5,CASIILAGVNQPQHF,TGTGCCAGCATAATATTAGCAGGGGTAAATCAGCCCCAGCATTTT
TRBD2,TRBV14,once,TRBJ2-1,CASQGTSGYNEQFF,TGTGCCAGTCAGGGGACTAGCGGTTACAATGAGCAGTTCTTC
.,TRBV25-1,.,TRBJ1-2,CASRHGKGIHYGYTF,TGTGCCAGCCGCCACGGGAAAGGAATCCACTATGGCTACACCTTC
TRBD1,TRBV28,.,TRBJ1-2,CASSTTDRASGYTF,TGTGCCAGCAGTACTACCGACAGGGCGTCTGGCTACACCTTC
.,TRBV6-2/TRBV6-3,.,TRBJ1-1,CASSSGGTTDTEAFF,TGTGCCAGCAGTTCGGGGGGAACGACAGACACTGAAGCTTTCTTT
TRBD1,TRBV5-1,once,TRBJ2-1,CASSLAAGGPYNEQFF,TGCGCCAGCAGCTTGGCGGCAGGGGGCCCCTACAATGAGCAGTTCTTC
TRBD1,TRBV10-2,once,TRBJ1-1,CASSWTGLEAFF,TGCGCCAGCTCCTGGACAGGACTTGAAGCTTTCTTT